The 20 T cell receptor beta chains presented below share a single source sample, sequenced in a study of blood T cell repertoires in COVID-19. Method: immunoSEQ multiplex PCR; TCRdb's copy keeps in-frame clones and lacks some. The profile covers over 350,000 clones, with 80% to 95% appearing a single time and just over 0.85% taken by the ten largest. Sequenced: PBMCs or T cells enriched from blood (not recorded which). The origin of the receptors is a middle-aged woman who had been exposed to COVID-19.

The chain is built from TRBV11-3 and TRBJ2-5; 7 bases are a match to TRBD2. Germline V gene lookup returns CDR1 SGHNT and CDR2 YENEEA. Unmatched junction bases numbered 4, after V lost 5 bases and J lost 4 bases. The CDR3 runs 13 residues. CDR3 region: CASSRPGGETQYF. CDR3 coding DNA: TGTGCCAGCAGCCGGCCGGGGGGAGAGACCCAGTACTTC.

The chain employs TRBV15 and TRBJ2-2; D may be TRBD2 (5 bases). Germline V gene data show CDR1 as LNHNV and CDR2 as YYDKDF (reference sequence). This CDR3 is built from 18 residues. Trimming removed 0 bases at V and 3 bases at J, with 17 bases between. CDR3: CATSRENHRGRDTGELFF. DNA of the CDR3: TGTGCCACCAGCAGAGAAAATCATCGGGGTCGCGACACCGGGGAGCTGTTTTTT.

The CDR3 DNA reads as TGTGCCAGCAGTTCCACATCATTCCGCAATCAGCCCCAGCATTTT. It codes for CASSSTSFRNQPQHF. The chain combines TRBV6-2 or TRBV6-3 with TRBJ1-5, with D unresolved. This CDR3 has 15 residues. Germline CDR1 MNHEY, CDR2 SVGEGT. Between the trimmed V and J ends, which lost 4 bases and 2 bases, there was a span of 12 bases.

The genes are TRBV7-3 and TRBJ2-2; 7 positions match TRBD2. The length of the CDR3 is 17 residues. With 1 base clipped from V and 2 bases from J, the junction kept 7 bases outside the gene matches. Germline-derived CDR1 and CDR2 are SGHTA and FQGTGA. The CDR3 DNA follows: TGTGCCAGCAGCTTAAGAAGGGCTAGCGGAAACACCGGGGAGCTGTTTTTT. This translates into CASSLRRASGNTGELFF.

The chain employs TRBV15 and TRBJ1-3; no clear D. The length of the CDR3 is 13 residues. Germline CDR1 LNHNV, CDR2 YYDKDF (reference sequence). V was clipped by 4 bases and J by 4 bases, with 8 bases between them. In DNA form, the CDR3 reads TGTGCCACCAGCACCGGCAGGGGAAACACCATATATTTT. This codes for CATSTGRGNTIYF.

The chain carries TRBV5-6 and TRBJ1-3, with 11 bases that match TRBD1. The CDR3 contains 15 residues. Unmatched junction bases numbered 3, after V lost 5 bases and J lost 2 bases. CDR1 SGHDT and CDR2 YYEEEE come from the germline V gene. In DNA, the CDR3 is TGTGCCAGCAGTGTGGGACAGGGGGCTGGAAACACCATATATTTT. This sequence encodes CASSVGQGAGNTIYF.

This chain connects TRBV9 to TRBJ2-3; 9 bases map to TRBD1. The CDR3 is 14 amino acids. The J segment lost 8 bases and the V segment lost 3 bases, leaving 7 bases of the junction unmatched. Germline CDR1 and CDR2: SGDLS and YYNGEE. CDR3 in DNA: TGTGCCAGCAGCGCCTGGGACAGGGTAGGTACGCAGTATTTT. The encoded protein is CASSAWDRVGTQYF.

This sequence joins TRBV29-1 and TRBJ2-1; 9 bases are shared with TRBD2. J lost 8 bases, V lost 5 bases, and 16 bases had no gene match. In germline, CDR1 is SQVTM, CDR2 ANQGSEA. The CDR3 sequence is 16 residues long. The CDR3 region has the DNA TGCAGCGTTCGACTAGGACTAGCGACCTTAGAGGATGAGCAGTTCTTC. Amino acids: CSVRLGLATLEDEQFF.

Points on this clone: Because the CDR3's place on the DNA is in doubt, the DNA is left out and the CDR3 is given as listed by TCRdb. The chain recombines TRBV27 with TRBJ1-1. The CDR3 numbers 13 amino acids, ends counted. Germline loops: CDR1 MNHEY, CDR2 SMNVEV (reference sequence). Here the CDR3 reads CASILVTVTEAFF.

This rearrangement joins TRBV27 to TRBJ2-1; the match to TRBD2 covers 13 bases. Per the germline V gene, CDR1 is MNHEY and CDR2 is SMNVEV (reference sequence). Germline trimming cut 2 bases from V and 5 bases from J; bases unmatched to any gene: 6. The CDR3 spans 17 residues. CDR3 sequence: CASSLRGGLAGDNEQFF. The CDR3 bases are TGTGCCAGCAGTTTAAGAGGAGGACTAGCGGGAGACAATGAGCAGTTCTTC.

The gene calls are TRBV24-1 and TRBJ2-3; a weak D match, TRBD1 (6 bases). Germline loops: CDR1 KGHDR, CDR2 SFDVKD. Trimming left V 1 base short and J 5 bases short, with 12 bases between. CDR3 size: 15 residues. CDR3 sequence reads: CATSDFRGGEDTQYF. CDR3 sequence (DNA): TGTGCCACCAGTGATTTCAGAGGGGGTGAAGATACGCAGTATTTT.

In the case of this clone: Other DNA sequences in the same sample also yield this CDR3. This chain uses TRBV12-3 or TRBV12-4 with TRBJ1-5; D gene uncertain. V lost 6 bases and J lost 4, with 4 bases in between. CDR3 length equals 11 residues. This CDR3 reads CASSLNQPQHF. CDR3 in DNA: TGTGCCAGCAGCTTGAATCAGCCCCAGCATTTT.

V gene TRBV5-1 combines with J gene TRBJ2-1; D uncertain. From germline, CDR1 is SGHRS and CDR2 YFSETQ. Trimming removed 1 base from V and 9 bases from J, with 11 bases in between. The CDR3 contains 13 residues. The CDR3 DNA reads TGCGCCAGCAGCTTGCGCATCGTCGGTGAGCAGTTCTTC. This sequence encodes CASSLRIVGEQFF.

This sequence joins TRBV15 and TRBJ1-1; no definite D call. V lost 0 bases to trimming and J lost 11 bases, with 13 bases between them. The CDR3 loop spans 13 amino acids. Germline V CDR1 and CDR2: LNHNV, YYDKDF (reference sequence). The CDR3 loop is CATSRDRELEAFF. The CDR3 DNA reads TGTGCCACCAGCAGAGACCGGGAACTGGAGGCTTTCTTT. The variable domain in full, with the rest retrieved from reference TRBV15 and TRBJ1-1, is DAMVIQNPRYQVTQFGKPVTLSCSQTLNHNVMYWYQQKSSQAPKLLFHYYDKDFNNEADTPDNFQSRRPNTSFCFLDIRSPGLGDTAMYLCATSRDRELEAFFGQGTRLTVV.

This rearrangement joins TRBV30 to TRBJ1-3; D not certain. Germline V lookup: CDR1 GTSNPN, CDR2 SVGIG (reference sequence). The CDR3 consists of 10 residues. V was shortened by 5 bases and J by 9 bases, with 8 bases between the two germline ends. Written as DNA, the CDR3 is TGTGCCTGGGCGTCCCCCACCATATATTTT. Translating it yields CAWASPTIYF.

The V call is TRBV5-4, the J call TRBJ2-7; maybe TRBD1 (6 bases). The V end lost 3 bases, the J end lost 1 base, and 14 bases lay between the germline ends. CDR1 and CDR2 from the germline V gene are SGHNT and YYREEE (reference sequence). This CDR3 comprises 15 residues. CDR3 DNA sequence: TGTGCCAGCAGCTCCCCCAGGGGAAGGTCCTACGAGCAGTACTTC. Its protein product is CASSSPRGRSYEQYF.

V and J are TRBV6-5 and TRBJ1-5, with D perhaps TRBD1 (6 bases). The CDR3 has 16 residues. V lost 2 bases to trimming and J lost 4 bases, with 15 bases between them. The germline gives CDR1 MNHEY, CDR2 SVGAGI. The CDR3 DNA reads as TGTGCCAGCAGTTACGGTGGGTCTAGGGGGAATCAGCCCCAGCATTTT. Translating gives CASSYGGSRGNQPQHF.

V and J are TRBV25-1 and TRBJ2-7; D might be TRBD2 (6 bases). V lost 1 base, J lost 5 bases, and 15 bases lay in between. The CDR3 spans 15 residues. Germline CDR1 is MGHDK and CDR2 is SYGVNS. This CDR3 is CASSESGVGLDEQYF. Here the CDR3 DNA reads TGTGCCAGCAGTGAATCGGGGGTAGGGTTGGACGAGCAGTACTTC.

The V call is TRBV6-5, the J call TRBJ1-5; 7 bases agree with TRBD1. This CDR3 is 15 amino acids long. Germline CDR1 reads MNHEY; CDR2 reads SVGAGI. J lost 6 bases, V lost 6 bases, and 11 bases had no gene match. CDR3 bases: TGTGCCAGCAGCCGGACCCGACAGGGCAGTCAGCCCCAGCATTTT. Its translation is CASSRTRQGSQPQHF.

This chain joins TRBV5-1 and TRBJ2-7; 11 bases align to TRBD1. The germline CDR1 and CDR2 sequences are SGHRS and YFSETQ. V was pared by 6 bases and J by 0 bases, with 11 bases of the junction left unmatched. The CDR3 sequence is 17 residues long. CDR3 DNA sequence: TGCGCCAGCACCCTAATAGGTGGGACAGGGGGCTCCTACGAGCAGTACTTC. Its protein is CASTLIGGTGGSYEQYF.